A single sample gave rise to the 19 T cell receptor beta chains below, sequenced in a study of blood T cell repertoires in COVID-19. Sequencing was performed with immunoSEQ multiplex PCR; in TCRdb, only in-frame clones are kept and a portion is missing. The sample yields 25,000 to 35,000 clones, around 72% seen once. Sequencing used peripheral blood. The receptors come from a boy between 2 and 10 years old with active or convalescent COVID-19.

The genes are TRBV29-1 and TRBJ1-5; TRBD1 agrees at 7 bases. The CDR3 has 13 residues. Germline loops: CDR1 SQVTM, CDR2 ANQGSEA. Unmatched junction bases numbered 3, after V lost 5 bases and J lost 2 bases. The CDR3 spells CSVSTGGNQPQHF. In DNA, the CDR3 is TGCAGCGTTTCCACAGGGGGCAATCAGCCCCAGCATTTT.

Here the CDR3 DNA reads TGTGCCAGTAGTTCGGGCAGGGGGCGGACCACTGAAGCTTTCTTT. Protein sequence: CASSSGRGRTTEAFF. The chain recombines TRBV19 with TRBJ1-1; 8 bases fit TRBD1. The CDR3 totals 15 residues. The V gene's germline CDR1 is LNHDA and CDR2 SQIVND (reference sequence). The trim removed 5 bases at V and 4 bases at J, leaving 9 bases unmatched.

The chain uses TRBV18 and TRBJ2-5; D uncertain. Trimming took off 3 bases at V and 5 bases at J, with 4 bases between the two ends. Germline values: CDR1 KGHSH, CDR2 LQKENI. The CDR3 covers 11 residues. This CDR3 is CASSPSETQYF. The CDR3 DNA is TGTGCCAGCTCACCCTCGGAGACCCAGTACTTC.

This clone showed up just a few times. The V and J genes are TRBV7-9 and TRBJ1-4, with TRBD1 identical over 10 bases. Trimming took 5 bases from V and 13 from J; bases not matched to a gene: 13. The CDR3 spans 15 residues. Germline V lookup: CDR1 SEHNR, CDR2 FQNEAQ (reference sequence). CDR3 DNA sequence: TGTGCCAGCAGCCCGACGGGGACAGGGGTTGAGGGACTGTTTTTT. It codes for CASSPTGTGVEGLFF. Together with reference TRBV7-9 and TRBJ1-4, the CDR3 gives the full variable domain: DTGVSQNPRHKITKRGQNVTFRCDPISEHNRLYWYRQTLGQGPEFLTYFQNEAQLEKSRLLSDRFSAERPKGSFSTLEIQRTEQGDSAMYLCASSPTGTGVEGLFFGSGTQLSVL.

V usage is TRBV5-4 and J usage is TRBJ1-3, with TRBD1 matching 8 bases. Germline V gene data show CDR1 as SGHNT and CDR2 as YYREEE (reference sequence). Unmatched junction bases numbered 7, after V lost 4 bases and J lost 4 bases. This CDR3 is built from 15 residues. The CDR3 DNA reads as TGTGCCAGCAGCCAGGGGGCGGGGGCCGGAAACACCATATATTTT. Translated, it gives CASSQGAGAGNTIYF.

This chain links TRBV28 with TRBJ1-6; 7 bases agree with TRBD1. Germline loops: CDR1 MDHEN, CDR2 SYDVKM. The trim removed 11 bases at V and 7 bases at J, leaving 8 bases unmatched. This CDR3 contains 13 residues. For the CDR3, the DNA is TGTGCCGTACCGGGACAGAAAAATTCACCCCTCCACTTT. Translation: CAVPGQKNSPLHF.

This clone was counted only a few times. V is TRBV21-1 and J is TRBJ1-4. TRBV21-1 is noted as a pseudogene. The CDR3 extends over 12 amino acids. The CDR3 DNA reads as TGTGCCCAGAGAGGGAGAGACGAAAAACTGTTTTTT. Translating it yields CAQRGRDEKLFF.

CDR3 bases: TGCGCCAGCAGCTTAGGGGGGGTCGGCTACACCTTC. Amino acids: CASSLGGVGYTF. The rearrangement uses TRBV5-1 and TRBJ1-2, with D possibly TRBD1 on 6 matching bases. The V gene's germline CDR1 is SGHRS and CDR2 YFSETQ. The CDR3 covers 12 residues. Trimming shortened V by 2 bases and J by 8 bases, and 10 bases separated the two germline ends.

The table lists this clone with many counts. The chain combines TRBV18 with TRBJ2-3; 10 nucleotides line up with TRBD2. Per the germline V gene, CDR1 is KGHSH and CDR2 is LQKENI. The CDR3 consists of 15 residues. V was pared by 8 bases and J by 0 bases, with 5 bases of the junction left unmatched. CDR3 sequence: CASLTSGESTDTQYF. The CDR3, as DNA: TGTGCCAGCCTTACTAGCGGGGAAAGCACAGATACGCAGTATTTT.

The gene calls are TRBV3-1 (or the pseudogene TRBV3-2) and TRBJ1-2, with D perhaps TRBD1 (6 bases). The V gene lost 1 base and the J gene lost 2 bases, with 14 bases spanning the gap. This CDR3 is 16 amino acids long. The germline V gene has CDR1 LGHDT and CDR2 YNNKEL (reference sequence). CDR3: CASSQVKGGGNYGYTF. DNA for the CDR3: TGTGCCAGCAGCCAAGTTAAAGGGGGGGGAAACTATGGCTACACCTTC.

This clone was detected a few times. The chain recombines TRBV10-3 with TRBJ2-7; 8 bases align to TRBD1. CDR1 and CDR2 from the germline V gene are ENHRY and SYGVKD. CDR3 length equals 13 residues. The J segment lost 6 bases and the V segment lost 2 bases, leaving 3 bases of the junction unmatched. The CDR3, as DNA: TGTGCCATCAGTGAGGCAGGGGGCGGCGAGCAGTACTTC. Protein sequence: CAISEAGGGEQYF.

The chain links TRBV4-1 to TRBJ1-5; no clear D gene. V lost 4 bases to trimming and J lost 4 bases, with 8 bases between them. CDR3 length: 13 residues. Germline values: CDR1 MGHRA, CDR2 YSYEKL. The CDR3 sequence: CASSRDGNQPQHF. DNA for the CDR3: TGCGCCAGCAGCCGAGACGGGAATCAGCCCCAGCATTTT.

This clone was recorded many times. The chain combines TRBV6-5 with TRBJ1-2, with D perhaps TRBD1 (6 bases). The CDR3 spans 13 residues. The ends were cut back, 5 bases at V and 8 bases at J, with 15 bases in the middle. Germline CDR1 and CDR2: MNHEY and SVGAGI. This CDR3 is CASSNRVNLGYTF. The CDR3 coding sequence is TGTGCCAGCAGTAACAGGGTCAATTTAGGCTACACCTTC.

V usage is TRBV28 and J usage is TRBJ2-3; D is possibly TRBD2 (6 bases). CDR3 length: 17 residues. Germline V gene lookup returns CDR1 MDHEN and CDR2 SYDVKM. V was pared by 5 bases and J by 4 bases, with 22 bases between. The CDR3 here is CASSLFAPGGRPDTQYF. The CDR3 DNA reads TGTGCCAGCAGTCTCTTCGCCCCCGGGGGACGTCCAGATACGCAGTATTTT.

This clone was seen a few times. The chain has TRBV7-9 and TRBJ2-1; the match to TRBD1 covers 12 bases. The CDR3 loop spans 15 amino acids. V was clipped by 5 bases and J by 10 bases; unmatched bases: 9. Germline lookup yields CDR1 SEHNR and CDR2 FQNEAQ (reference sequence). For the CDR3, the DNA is TGTGCCAGCAGCCACCGGGACAGGGGGCGTCACGAGCAGTTCTTC. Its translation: CASSHRDRGRHEQFF.

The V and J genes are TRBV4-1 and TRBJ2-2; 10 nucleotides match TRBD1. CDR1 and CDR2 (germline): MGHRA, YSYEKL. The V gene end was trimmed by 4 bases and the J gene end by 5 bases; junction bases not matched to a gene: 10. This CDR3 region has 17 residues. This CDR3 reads CASSPSGTGVGTGELFF. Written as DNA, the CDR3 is TGCGCCAGCAGCCCCTCCGGGACAGGGGTTGGAACCGGGGAGCTGTTTTTT.

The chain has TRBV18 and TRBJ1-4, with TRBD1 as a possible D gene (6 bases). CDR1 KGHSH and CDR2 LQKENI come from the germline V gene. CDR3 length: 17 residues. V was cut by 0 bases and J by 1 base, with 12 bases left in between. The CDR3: CASSPPKTGLTNEKLFF. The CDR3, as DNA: TGTGCCAGCTCACCACCGAAGACAGGCTTAACTAATGAAAAACTGTTTTTT. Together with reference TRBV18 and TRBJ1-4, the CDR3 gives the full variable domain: NAGVMQNPRHLVRRRGQEARLRCSPMKGHSHVYWYRQLPEEGLKFMVYLQKENIIDESGMPKERFSAEFPKEGPSILRIQQVVRGDSAAYFCASSPPKTGLTNEKLFFGSGTQLSVL.

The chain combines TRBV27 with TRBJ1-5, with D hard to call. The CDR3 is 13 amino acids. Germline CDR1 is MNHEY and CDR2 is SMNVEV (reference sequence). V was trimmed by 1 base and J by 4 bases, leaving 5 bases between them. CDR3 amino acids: CASSLFRNQPQHF. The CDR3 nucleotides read TGTGCCAGCAGTTTATTCAGGAATCAGCCCCAGCATTTT.

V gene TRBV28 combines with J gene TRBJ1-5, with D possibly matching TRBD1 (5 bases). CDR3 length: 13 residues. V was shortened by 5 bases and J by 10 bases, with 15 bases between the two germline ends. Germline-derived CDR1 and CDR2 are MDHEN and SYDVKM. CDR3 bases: TGTGCCAGCAGTGCCGAACGGGGGTTACCCCAGCATTTT. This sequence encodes CASSAERGLPQHF.